This T cell receptor beta chain was profiled in a study of blood T cells in healthy people across ages. The CDR3 extends over 16 amino acids. Germline V gene data show CDR1 as DFQATT and CDR2 as SNEGSKA (reference sequence). Worth noting for this clonotype: Its ends do not fully match the called genes, so a read error is possible.

Samples had at least 6.5 million PBMCs isolated from them. With each sample, at least 6 micrograms of total RNA were extracted. Primers used in a second PCR of roughly 6 to 11 cycles were a sample-barcoded 5' primer and a J-beta primer mix. Every molecule of cDNA carried a tag from a template-switch adaptor with 12 random nucleotides. TCRdb called the 5' RACE reads again in MiXCR, with one record for every CDR3 protein. The top ten hold approximately 15% of the sample, which has around 870,000 distinct CDR3 sequences, around 30% seen once. What was sequenced was blood. This chain uses TRBV20-1 with TRBJ1-1; 10 bases line up with TRBD1. This receptor was taken from a woman aged 80 or over in good health. The CDR3 reads CSARHRDRGTNSEALF. CDR3 bases: TGCAGTGCTAGACACCGGGACAGGGGTACTAACTCTGAAGCTCTCTTT.